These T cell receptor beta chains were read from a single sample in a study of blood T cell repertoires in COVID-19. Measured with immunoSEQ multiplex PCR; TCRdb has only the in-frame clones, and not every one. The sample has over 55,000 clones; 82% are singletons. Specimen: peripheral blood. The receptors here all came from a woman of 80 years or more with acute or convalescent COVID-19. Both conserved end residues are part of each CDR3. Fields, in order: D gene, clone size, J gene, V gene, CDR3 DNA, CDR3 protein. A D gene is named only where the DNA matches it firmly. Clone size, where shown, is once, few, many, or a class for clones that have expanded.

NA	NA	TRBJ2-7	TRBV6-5	TGTGCCACCGCAGTCAGGCGAGGGTACGAGCAGTACTTC	CATAVRRGYEQYF
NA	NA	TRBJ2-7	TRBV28	TGTGCCAGCAGCTCAGGGGTCCACGAGCAGTACTTC	CASSSGVHEQYF
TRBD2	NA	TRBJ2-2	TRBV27	TGTGCCAGCAAGGTAGCGGGAGATACCGGGGAGCTGTTTTTT	CASKVAGDTGELFF
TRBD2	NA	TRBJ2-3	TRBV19	TGTGCCAGTAGCACCACCGGGACTAGCGGGAGCACAGATACGCAGTATTTT	CASSTTGTSGSTDTQYF
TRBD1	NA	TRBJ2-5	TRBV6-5	TGTGCCAGCAGTCGAGGACAGGGGGGGACCCAGTACTTC	CASSRGQGGTQYF
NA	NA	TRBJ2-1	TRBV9	TGTGCCAGCAGCGTACAACCGAGCTCCTACAATGAGCAGTTCTTC	CASSVQPSSYNEQFF
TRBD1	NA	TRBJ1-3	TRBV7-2	TGTGCCAGCAGCATAGCATTGACAGGGACGTCTGGAAACACCATATATTTT	CASSIALTGTSGNTIYF
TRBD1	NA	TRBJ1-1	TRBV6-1	TGTGCCAGCAGTGATTTGGACAGGGGCGGTGAAGCTTTCTTT	CASSDLDRGGEAFF
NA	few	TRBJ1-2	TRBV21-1	TGTGCCAGCAGCAAAGATTGGCAGGGATGGTATGGCTACACCTTC	CASSKDWQGWYGYTF
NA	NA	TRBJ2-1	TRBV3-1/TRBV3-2	TGTGCCAGCAGCCATCGAGCCAGGGCCTACAATGAGCAGTTCTTC	CASSHRARAYNEQFF
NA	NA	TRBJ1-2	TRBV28	TGTGCCAGCAGACACACCTTCTATGGCTACACCTTC	CASRHTFYGYTF
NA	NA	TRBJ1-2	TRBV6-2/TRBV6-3	TGTGCCAGCAGTTACGAGGGTAGCTATGGCTACACCTTC	CASSYEGSYGYTF
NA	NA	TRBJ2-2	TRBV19	TGTGCTACTAATCCCGGCGGGGAGCTGTTTTTT	CATNPGGELFF
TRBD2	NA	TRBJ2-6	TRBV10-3	TGTGCCATCAGTACTAGCGATACAGGGGCCAACGTCCTGACTTTC	CAISTSDTGANVLTF
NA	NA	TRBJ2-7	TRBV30	TGTGCCAGTCCGGGTATGGGCTCCTACGAGCAGTACTTC	CASPGMGSYEQYF
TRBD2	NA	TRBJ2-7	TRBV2	TGTGCCAGCACCCTGACTAGCGGGCGCTACGAGCAGTACTTC	CASTLTSGRYEQYF
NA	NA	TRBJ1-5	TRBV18	TGTGCCAGCTCACCAAATAGAAATAGCAATCAGCCCCAGCATTTT	CASSPNRNSNQPQHF
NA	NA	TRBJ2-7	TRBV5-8	TGTGCCAGCAGCTTGAAGCTGCAGAGGAACAAATTC	CASSLKLQRNKF
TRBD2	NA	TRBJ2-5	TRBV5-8	TGTGCCAGCAGCTTGGGCGGGGGGGGCCAAGAGACCCAGTACTTC	CASSLGGGGQETQYF
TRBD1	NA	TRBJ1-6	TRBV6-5	TGTGCCAGCAGGTCTACAGGGGTCGGTTCACCCCTCCACTTT	CASRSTGVGSPLHF
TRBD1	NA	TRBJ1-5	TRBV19	TGTGCCAGTAGTCTCAGAGGCGGACAGGAAATCAATCAGCCCCAGCATTTT	CASSLRGGQEINQPQHF
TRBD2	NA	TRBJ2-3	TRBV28	TGTGCCAGCAGTCTTCAACTAGCGGGAGGGCCAGATACGCAGTATTTT	CASSLQLAGGPDTQYF
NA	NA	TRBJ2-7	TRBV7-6	TGTGCCAGCAGCTTTTCCAGCTCTCCGGGCGAGCAGTACTTC	CASSFSSSPGEQYF